The 21 T cell receptor beta chains below were found in one sample sequenced in a study of human T cells and chemical hapten exposure (dated by TCRdb to about 2021). The time point label, read with the paper, signifies: patch test 1, 2 weeks after DPC sensitization. Taken with the paper, the label for treatment or condition translates to: therapeutic diphenylcyclopropenone sensitization with weekly scalp DPC. Library construction relied on RACE. Sequenced using a NextSeq 500. TCRdb trimmed public reads at Q25 via fastp, called clones via MiXCR and kept in-frame beta chains. Each CDR3 protein appears once, grouped with its most common genes and DNA. Counted in this sample were 350,000 or so distinct CDR3 sequences; about 7% of them appeared once. 7% to 10% of the sample belongs to the ten largest clones. Sequences were derived from whole blood, sampled in connection with sensitization to the hapten diphenylcyclopropenone (DPC). The receptor set was obtained from a woman in her late teens or twenties with alopecia areata. Some clones in this sample may be carry-over from other donors' samples.

This clonotype was found many times. The chain is built from TRBV29-1 and TRBJ1-1; D remains ambiguous. Trimming removed 1 base at V and 1 base at J, with 7 bases between. This CDR3 has 13 amino acids. In germline, CDR1 is SQVTM, CDR2 ANQGSEA. CDR3 residues: CSVEGHANTEAFF. CDR3 bases: TGCAGCGTTGAAGGGCACGCGAACACTGAAGCTTTCTTT. Full variable domain (missing parts from reference TRBV29-1 and TRBJ1-1): SAVISQKPSRDICQRGTSLTIQCQVDSQVTMMFWYRQQPGQSLTLIATANQGSEATYESGFVIDKFPISRPNLTFSTLTVSNMSPEDSSIYLCSVEGHANTEAFFGQGTRLTVV.

The chain links TRBV27 to TRBJ2-3, with a weak D call TRBD1 (6 bases). V lost 4 bases to trimming and J lost 1 base, with 12 bases between them. The CDR3 contains 15 residues. Germline loops: CDR1 MNHEY, CDR2 SMNVEV (reference sequence). The CDR3 DNA reads as TGTGCCAGCAGTTACGGACAGTTCGGCACAGATACGCAGTATTTT. Protein product: CASSYGQFGTDTQYF.

At least ten counts were recorded for this clonotype. This chain connects TRBV7-2 to TRBJ1-5; a possible D gene is TRBD1 (5 bases). V was shortened by 3 bases and J by 5 bases, with 8 bases between the two germline ends. The CDR3 length is 13 residues. The germline V gene encodes CDR1 SGHTA and CDR2 FQGNSA. Written as DNA, the CDR3 is TGTGCCAGCAGCTTGGGCAGGGATCAGCCCCAGCATTTT. Translating gives CASSLGRDQPQHF.

The CDR3 is CASSPGLQGGANEKLFF. CDR3 nucleotides: TGTGCCAGCAGCCCTGGCTTGCAGGGGGGAGCTAATGAAAAACTGTTTTTT. The chain couples TRBV11-2 to TRBJ1-4; TRBD1 aligns across 7 bases. After removal of 5 bases from V and 3 bases from J, the junction contained 12 bases not matched to a gene. CDR3 length equals 17 residues. Germline V gene lookup returns CDR1 SGHAT and CDR2 FQNNGV.

This clonotype was observed many times. The rearrangement joins TRBV5-4 to TRBJ1-1; no clear D. There are 13 residues in the CDR3. V shed 3 bases and J shed 2 bases, with 8 bases lying between them. Per germline, CDR1 SGHNT and CDR2 YYREEE (reference sequence). The CDR3 DNA reads TGTGCCAGCAGCTCCCAGGTTAACACTGAAGCTTTCTTT. It encodes CASSSQVNTEAFF. Combining the CDR3 with reference TRBV5-4 and TRBJ1-1 gives the whole variable domain ETGVTQSPTHLIKTRGQQVTLRCSSQSGHNTVSWYQQALGQGPQFIFQYYREEENGRGNFPPRFSGLQFPNYSSELNVNALELDDSALYLCASSSQVNTEAFFGQGTRLTVV.

This chain links TRBV12-3 or TRBV12-4 with TRBJ1-3, with D unclear. V shed 6 bases and J shed 4 bases, with 10 bases lying between them. This CDR3 comprises 13 residues. The CDR3: CASSLYPGNTIYF. In nucleotides, the CDR3 is TGTGCCAGCAGCCTATACCCGGGAAACACCATATATTTT.

This clonotype was seen only a few times. The V and J genes are TRBV27 and TRBJ1-4; 8 nucleotides agree with TRBD1. In germline, CDR1 is MNHEY, CDR2 SMNVEV (reference sequence). The CDR3 totals 13 residues. V dropped 4 bases and J dropped 11; count of bases not matched to a gene: 6. Written as DNA, the CDR3 is TGTGCCAGCAGTTCCTCGACAGGGGTCAAACTGTTTTTT. It specifies CASSSSTGVKLFF. Supplemented by reference TRBV27 and TRBJ1-4, the full variable domain reads EAQVTQNPRYLITVTGKKLTVTCSQNMNHEYMSWYRQDPGLGLRQIYYSMNVEVTDKGDVPEGYKVSRKEKRNFPLILESPSPNQTSLYFCASSSSTGVKLFFGSGTQLSVL.

The sample holds many counts of this clonotype. This rearrangement joins TRBV6-5 to TRBJ2-3; 7 bases are shared with TRBD1. The trim removed 7 bases at V and 3 bases at J, leaving 4 bases unmatched. The CDR3 length is 13 residues. Germline CDR1 is MNHEY and CDR2 is SVGAGI. CDR3 nucleotide sequence: TGTGCCAGCACTGACAGGGATACAGATACGCAGTATTTT. Its protein product is CASTDRDTDTQYF.

The table lists this clonotype with many counts. This chain connects TRBV9 to TRBJ2-3; D call uncertain. The V end was cut by 3 bases, the J end by 6 bases, with 14 bases between. Germline V gives CDR1 SGDLS, CDR2 YYNGEE. This CDR3 is 14 amino acids long. The CDR3 here is CASSANLEPDTQYF. The DNA of the CDR3 is TGTGCCAGCAGCGCCAACCTCGAACCTGATACGCAGTATTTT.

The chain links TRBV12-3 or TRBV12-4 to TRBJ1-1, with TRBD1 identical over 7 bases. The CDR3 loop spans 15 amino acids. With 6 bases clipped from V and 5 bases from J, the junction kept 12 bases outside the gene matches. CDR3: CASSPGGQLTTEAFF. CDR3 nucleotides: TGTGCCAGCAGCCCAGGGGGACAGCTCACGACTGAAGCTTTCTTT.

The sample holds many counts of this clonotype. V usage is TRBV24-1 and J usage is TRBJ1-1; the D gene is possibly TRBD1 (5 bases). The CDR3 sequence is 13 residues long. Germline CDR1 KGHDR, CDR2 SFDVKD. The germline V and J ends were trimmed by 0 bases and 8 bases, with 9 bases remaining between them. The CDR3 DNA follows: TGTGCCACCAGTGATTTGAGTGGGGACGAAGCTTTCTTT. Encoded protein: CATSDLSGDEAFF.

This clonotype was seen more than once but under ten times. The V call is TRBV12-3 or TRBV12-4, the J call TRBJ1-1; a possible D gene is TRBD1 (5 bases). Trimming stripped 4 bases from V and 5 bases from J, with 14 bases between. The CDR3 has 14 residues. The chain's CDR3 is CASSSRDGITEAFF. As DNA, the CDR3 is TGTGCCAGCAGTTCACGGGACGGAATTACTGAAGCTTTCTTT.

This clonotype came up many times. The CDR3 spells CASSLGGTSGESQYF. The CDR3, as DNA: TGTGCCAGCAGCTTAGGAGGGACTAGCGGGGAGAGTCAGTACTTC. This chain joins TRBV11-2 and TRBJ2-4; 13 nucleotides line up with TRBD2. This CDR3 spans 15 amino acids. V was clipped by 1 base and J by 12 bases; unmatched bases: 6. Germline values: CDR1 SGHAT, CDR2 FQNNGV. Full variable domain (remainder filled in from reference TRBV11-2 and TRBJ2-4): EAGVAQSPRYKIIEKRQSVAFWCNPISGHATLYWYQQILGQGPKLLIQFQNNGVVDDSQLPKDRFSAERLKGVDSTLKIQPAKLEDSAVYLCASSLGGTSGESQYFGAGTRLSVL.

This clonotype showed up many times. This sequence joins TRBV29-1 and TRBJ2-6, with D possibly being TRBD2 (5 bases). Germline-derived CDR1 and CDR2 are SQVTM and ANQGSEA. Trimming left V 0 bases short and J 4 bases short, with 10 bases between. This CDR3 is built from 15 residues. This chain's CDR3 is CSVEDPGIGANVLTF. CDR3 bases: TGCAGCGTTGAAGACCCCGGGATCGGGGCCAACGTCCTGACTTTC.

The gene calls are TRBV4-2 and TRBJ1-5; tentative D call: TRBD1 (5 bases). Germline V lookup: CDR1 LGHNA, CDR2 YNFKEQ. CDR3 length equals 14 residues. The germline V and J ends were trimmed by 0 bases and 7 bases, with 10 bases remaining between them. CDR3 in amino acids: CASSQDGGGQPQHF. CDR3 coding DNA: TGTGCCAGCAGCCAAGACGGGGGGGGGCAGCCCCAGCATTTT.

CDR3: CASSQEEGINAEAFF. CDR3 bases: TGTGCCAGCAGCCAAGAGGAAGGGATCAACGCTGAAGCTTTCTTT. The V gene is TRBV4-2, the J gene TRBJ1-1; D is undetermined. CDR3 length equals 15 residues. CDR1 LGHNA and CDR2 YNFKEQ come from the germline V gene. V lost 0 bases, J lost 6 bases, and 14 bases lay in between.

This clonotype was seen a handful of times. At one end the junction does not follow the germline gene, possibly because of a read error. The gene calls are TRBV12-3 or TRBV12-4 and TRBJ2-3; D is undetermined. The CDR3 contains 10 residues. This CDR3 reads CASSFFRKHF. The CDR3 nucleotides read TGTGCCAGCAGTTTTTTCCGAAAGCATTTT.

This clonotype was seen more than once but under ten times. The gene calls are TRBV7-8 and TRBJ1-5, with no clear D. V lost 5 bases, J lost 0 bases, and 20 bases lay in between. The germline V gene encodes CDR1 SGHVS and CDR2 FQNEAQ. The CDR3 sequence is 18 residues long. CDR3 DNA: TGTGCCAGCAGCCTTAACCCATCACGCCTCTATAGCAATCAGCCCCAGCATTTT. Translation: CASSLNPSRLYSNQPQHF.

This clonotype was detected a few times. This chain links TRBV11-1 with TRBJ2-7, with D tentatively TRBD1 (6 bases). Deletions cut 5 bases from V and 0 bases from J, with 17 bases between. Germline loops: CDR1 SGHAT, CDR2 FQDESV (reference sequence). The CDR3 is made up of 16 amino acids. CDR3 bases: TGTGCCAGCAGCGGAAGGACAGCATCAGTCTCCTACGAGCAGTACTTC. Protein: CASSGRTASVSYEQYF.

This clonotype has more than one count but fewer than ten. The J gene is TRBJ2-3, the V gene TRBV6-6, with D perhaps given as TRBD1 or TRBD2 (6 bases each). The V and J ends lost 5 bases and 6 bases respectively, with 24 bases between them. The length of the CDR3 is 17 residues. CDR1 is MNHNY, CDR2 SVGAGI, per germline (reference sequence). The CDR3 coding sequence is TGTGCCAGCAGTATCACTACCCCGGGGGCTATGAGGGATACGCAGTATTTT. Protein: CASSITTPGAMRDTQYF.

This clonotype showed up many times. This chain uses TRBV10-3 with TRBJ1-4; D uncertain. Trimming removed 8 bases at V and 4 bases at J, with 8 bases between. Germline loops: CDR1 ENHRY, CDR2 SYGVKD. CDR3 length: 12 amino acids. The CDR3 DNA reads TGTGCCATCGGCGGGAATAATGAAAAACTGTTTTTT. Residues: CAIGGNNEKLFF.